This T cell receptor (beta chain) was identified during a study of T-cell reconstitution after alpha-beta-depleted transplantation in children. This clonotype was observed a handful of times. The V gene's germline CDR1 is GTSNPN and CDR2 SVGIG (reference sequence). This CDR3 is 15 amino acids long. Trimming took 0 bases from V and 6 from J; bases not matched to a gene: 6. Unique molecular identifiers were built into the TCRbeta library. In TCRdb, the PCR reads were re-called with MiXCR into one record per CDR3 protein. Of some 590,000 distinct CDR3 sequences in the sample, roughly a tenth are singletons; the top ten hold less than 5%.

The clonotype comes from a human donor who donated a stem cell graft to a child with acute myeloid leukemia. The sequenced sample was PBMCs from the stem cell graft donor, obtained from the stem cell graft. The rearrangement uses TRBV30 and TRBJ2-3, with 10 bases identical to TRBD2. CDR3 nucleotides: TGTGCCTGGAGTGTACCAGCGGGAGGGTTGGATACGCAGTATTTT. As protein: CAWSVPAGGLDTQYF. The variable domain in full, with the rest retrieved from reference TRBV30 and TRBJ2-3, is SQTIHQWPATLVQPVGSPLSLECTVEGTSNPNLYWYRQAAGRGLQLLFYSVGIGQISSEVPQNLSASRPQDRQFILSSKKLLLSDSGFYLCAWSVPAGGLDTQYFGPGTRLTVL.